The 23 T cell receptor beta chains reported below all come from one sample, sequenced in a study of T-cell reconstitution after alpha-beta-depleted transplantation in children. Researchers prepared the TCRbeta library using unique molecular identifiers, the study reports. From the PCR reads, TCRdb called clonotypes with MiXCR, one entry per CDR3 protein. Here the sample spans hundreds of thousands of distinct CDR3 sequences, less than 9% being singletons. The sequencing used PBMCs, mostly from graft donor cells, collected 180 days after TCRalphabeta/CD19-depleted stem cell transplant. All receptors derive from a male patient between 5 and 17 years old who had a stem cell transplant for acute lymphoblastic leukemia, so the T cells may come from the graft donor.

In this sample, this clonotype turned up many times. The chain is built from TRBV20-1 and TRBJ1-6, with D uncertain. Germline assignment: CDR1 DFQATT and CDR2 SNEGSKA (reference sequence). V was cut by 0 bases and J by 0 bases, with 9 bases left in between. The CDR3 extends over 16 amino acids. The CDR3 sequence is CSAREDFGSYNSPLHF. Written as DNA, the CDR3 is TGCAGTGCTAGAGAGGACTTTGGCTCCTATAATTCACCCCTCCACTTT.

Many counts were recorded for this clonotype. The rearrangement joins TRBV20-1 to TRBJ2-5; a weak D match, TRBD1 (7 bases). The CDR3 extends over 15 amino acids. Germline CDR1 is DFQATT and CDR2 is SNEGSKA (reference sequence). Trimming stripped 3 bases from V and 4 bases from J, with 18 bases between. Written as DNA, the CDR3 is TGCAGTGCTAGGTCGGGACTCCAGGGGGGAGAGACCCAGTACTTC. Translated: CSARSGLQGGETQYF.

Turning to this clonotype: This may stem from a read error, because a much larger clone lies one nucleotide away. The chain is built from TRBV3-1 and TRBJ2-2; D is uncertain. The CDR3 consists of 13 residues. In germline, CDR1 is LGHDT, CDR2 YNNKEL (reference sequence). DNA for the CDR3: TGTGCCAGCAGCCAAGATAACTTCGGGCAGCTGTTTTTT. This translates into CASSQDNFGQLFF.

A remark on this clonotype: A much larger clone lies a single base off, so this may be a read error. This sequence joins TRBV7-2 and TRBJ2-2; D gene ambiguous. The CDR3 is 14 residues long. Per the germline V gene, CDR1 is SGHTA and CDR2 is FQGNSA. With 3 bases removed from V and 4 bases from J, the gap between germline ends came to 9 bases. CDR3 coding DNA: TGTGCCAGCAGCTTGGGCTCCCTCACCGGGGAGCTGTTTTTT. The encoded protein is CASSLGSLTGELFF.

This clonotype was seen repeatedly, ten times or more. The V call is TRBV27, the J call TRBJ1-2; 8 bases fit TRBD1. The ends lost 5 bases at V and 4 bases at J; junction bases unmatched: 6. This CDR3 spans 14 amino acids. The V gene's germline CDR1 is MNHEY and CDR2 SMNVEV (reference sequence). The CDR3 is CASSPNDRGYGYTF. DNA for the CDR3: TGTGCCAGCAGTCCAAATGACAGGGGCTATGGCTACACCTTC.

This clonotype showed up many times. The genes are TRBV10-3 and TRBJ2-1, with 11 positions matching TRBD2. The CDR3 spans 14 residues. V dropped 5 bases and J dropped 5; count of bases not matched to a gene: 2. Germline V CDR1 and CDR2: ENHRY, SYGVKD. The CDR3 reads CAISPGLADNEQFF. The CDR3 bases are TGTGCCATCAGTCCGGGACTAGCGGACAATGAGCAGTTCTTC.

Many counts were recorded for this clonotype. The chain uses TRBV3-1 and TRBJ2-7; a weak D match, TRBD2 (5 bases). Germline CDR1 reads LGHDT; CDR2 reads YNNKEL (reference sequence). The CDR3 has 13 residues. V was pared by 1 base and J by 5 bases, with 9 bases between. DNA for the CDR3: TGTGCCAGCAGCCAAGCGGGGTTAGACGAGCAGTACTTC. This translates into CASSQAGLDEQYF.

A few counts support this clonotype. With a much larger clone just one base away, this may be a read error. The chain combines TRBV12-3 or TRBV12-4 with TRBJ1-3; the D gene is possibly TRBD1 (5 bases). The CDR3 consists of 14 residues. The CDR3 DNA reads as TGTCCCAGCAGTCGCCAGGGCATGGGAAACACCATATATTTT. Its protein product is CPSSRQGMGNTIYF.

This clonotype occurred many times. Without the conserved terminal phenylalanine or tryptophan, this CDR3 likely stems from a read error. The DNA is left out, because the CDR3 cannot be placed on it with certainty; the CDR3 is given as TCRdb lists it. This rearrangement joins TRBV20-1 to TRBJ1-1. Germline V gene lookup returns CDR1 DFQATT and CDR2 SNEGSKA (reference sequence). A total of 12 residues make up the CDR3, ends included. The CDR3 region is CSATSGGTLPLI.

Ten or more counts support this clonotype. The J gene is TRBJ2-7, the V gene TRBV11-2; D call uncertain. The ends were cut back, 0 bases at V and 1 base at J, with 7 bases in the middle. The CDR3 runs to 14 residues. Germline CDR1 SGHAT, CDR2 FQNNGV. This CDR3 is CASSLERLSYEQYF. The DNA for the CDR3 is TGTGCCAGCAGCTTAGAGAGGCTGTCCTACGAGCAGTACTTC.

Many counts were recorded for this clonotype. The chain uses TRBV20-1 and TRBJ1-5; 7 bases map to TRBD1. After removal of 0 bases from V and 11 bases from J, the junction contained 7 bases not matched to a gene. Germline CDR1 is DFQATT and CDR2 is SNEGSKA (reference sequence). The CDR3 contains 13 residues. The CDR3 nucleotides read TGCAGTGCTAGAGATCTCAGGGGGTTATCCCAGCATTTT. It translates to CSARDLRGLSQHF.

This clonotype was detected many times. The chain is built from TRBV4-3 and TRBJ2-5; 9 bases line up with TRBD1. Germline V lookup: CDR1 LGHNA, CDR2 YSLEER. This CDR3 contains 16 residues. Trimming at V came to 1 base and at J to 2 bases, leaving 5 bases not matched to a gene. The CDR3 sequence: CASSQGDRDWQETQYF. In nucleotides, the CDR3 is TGCGCCAGCAGCCAAGGGGACAGGGATTGGCAAGAGACCCAGTACTTC.

This clonotype occurred once. This may be a read error, as it is one base from a much larger clone. The gene calls are TRBV7-3 and TRBJ2-3, with TRBD1 as a possible D gene (6 bases). The CDR3 sequence is 16 residues long. Trimming stripped 1 base from V and 2 bases from J, with 13 bases between. Germline V gene lookup returns CDR1 SGHTA and CDR2 FQGTGA. CDR3 in amino acids: CASSLRGPLTTDTQYF. CDR3 in DNA: TGTGCCAGCAGCTTAAGGGGGCCCCTGACCACAGATACGCAGTATTTT.

This clonotype occurred many times. The genes are TRBV12-3 or TRBV12-4 and TRBJ2-7; no clear D gene. Trimming cost V 3 bases and J 2 bases, with 11 bases left between them. The CDR3 is 14 amino acids. The CDR3 coding sequence is TGTGCCAGCAGTTTTAAAGGGAACCCCTACGAGCAGTACTTC. This codes for CASSFKGNPYEQYF.

This clonotype has ten or more counts. The chain is built from TRBV10-3 and TRBJ2-2; 7 bases fit TRBD1. The CDR3 consists of 14 residues. V dropped 7 bases and J dropped 6; count of bases not matched to a gene: 8. Per the germline V gene, CDR1 is ENHRY and CDR2 is SYGVKD. The CDR3, as DNA: TGTGCCATCACGCGACAGGGAAGTCCCGGGGAGCTGTTTTTT. This translates into CAITRQGSPGELFF.

This clonotype was seen at least ten times. The J gene is TRBJ2-1, the V gene TRBV7-9; the match to TRBD2 covers 9 bases. The CDR3 runs to 17 residues. Trimming at V came to 1 base and at J to 7 bases, leaving 11 bases not matched to a gene. Germline CDR1 SEHNR, CDR2 FQNEAQ (reference sequence). The CDR3 is CASSLGGRLAGRNEQFF. The CDR3 coding sequence is TGTGCCAGCAGCTTAGGAGGTCGTCTAGCGGGGAGGAATGAGCAGTTCTTC. The variable domain in full, completed from reference TRBV7-9 and TRBJ2-1, reads DTGVSQNPRHKITKRGQNVTFRCDPISEHNRLYWYRQTLGQGPEFLTYFQNEAQLEKSRLLSDRFSAERPKGSFSTLEIQRTEQGDSAMYLCASSLGGRLAGRNEQFFGPGTRLTVL.

This clonotype was seen ten or more times. V is TRBV9 and J is TRBJ2-1; 12 bases are a match to TRBD2. Germline values: CDR1 SGDLS, CDR2 YYNGEE. Trimming at V came to 0 bases and at J to 3 bases, leaving 10 bases not matched to a gene. The CDR3 spans 19 residues. Here the CDR3 reads CASSVVPLAGGRGYNEQFF. The CDR3 DNA reads as TGTGCCAGCAGCGTAGTTCCCCTAGCGGGGGGGCGGGGCTACAATGAGCAGTTCTTC.

This clonotype was counted at least ten times. The V and J genes are TRBV5-1 and TRBJ1-4, with TRBD1 matching 7 bases. Germline V lookup: CDR1 SGHRS, CDR2 YFSETQ. J lost 3 bases, V lost 4 bases, and 6 bases had no gene match. The CDR3 has 15 amino acids. CDR3 bases: TGCGCCAGCAGCCCGGGGACAGCTCCTAATGAAAAACTGTTTTTT. Translation: CASSPGTAPNEKLFF.

The sample holds many counts of this clonotype. This chain links TRBV6-2 or TRBV6-3 with TRBJ2-2; D is perhaps TRBD1 (6 bases). Germline V gene data show CDR1 as MNHEY and CDR2 as SVGEGT. V was cut by 6 bases and J by 1 base, with 9 bases left in between. This CDR3 is 14 amino acids long. The CDR3 nucleotides read TGTGCCAGCAGCTCCAGGGGGAACACCGGGGAGCTGTTTTTT. Translating gives CASSSRGNTGELFF.

The table lists this clonotype with many counts. This chain links TRBV29-1 with TRBJ2-5, with 9 bases that match TRBD2. The CDR3 extends over 14 amino acids. Germline V gene lookup returns CDR1 SQVTM and CDR2 ANQGSEA. V gave up 3 bases and J gave up 5 bases; unmatched junction bases: 7. The CDR3 region has the DNA TGCAGCGTTGAGCCTAGCGGGGTTGCGGAGACCCAGTACTTC. This translates into CSVEPSGVAETQYF.

In this sample, this clonotype turned up many times. The J gene is TRBJ2-3, the V gene TRBV4-2; TRBD2 matches at 7 bases. Unmatched junction bases numbered 16, after V lost 1 base and J lost 6 bases. There are 18 residues in the CDR3. Per germline, CDR1 LGHNA and CDR2 YNFKEQ. CDR3 bases: TGTGCCAGCAGCCAAGTAGACGTCAGAGCGGGGAGGAGGGATACGCAGTATTTT. Protein: CASSQVDVRAGRRDTQYF.

Comment on this clonotype: This sequence may be a read error, since a much larger clone differs from it by one base. This chain links TRBV2 with TRBJ1-3; 8 bases are a match to TRBD1. The CDR3 length is 15 residues. The J segment lost 1 base and the V segment lost 5 bases, leaving 4 bases of the junction unmatched. The germline V gene encodes CDR1 SNHLY and CDR2 FYNNEI. CDR3 in amino acids: CASSLQGVSGNTIYF. The CDR3 DNA is TGTGCCAGCAGTTTACAGGGGGTTTCTGGAAACACCATATATTTT.

This clonotype appeared many times. The gene calls are TRBV5-6 and TRBJ1-2; a weak D match, TRBD1 (5 bases). V was trimmed by 2 bases and J by 3 bases, leaving 11 bases between them. The V gene's germline CDR1 is SGHDT and CDR2 YYEEEE. CDR3 length: 14 amino acids. This CDR3 reads CASSLGGRDYGYTF. The CDR3 DNA reads TGTGCCAGCAGCTTAGGCGGCAGGGACTATGGCTACACCTTC.